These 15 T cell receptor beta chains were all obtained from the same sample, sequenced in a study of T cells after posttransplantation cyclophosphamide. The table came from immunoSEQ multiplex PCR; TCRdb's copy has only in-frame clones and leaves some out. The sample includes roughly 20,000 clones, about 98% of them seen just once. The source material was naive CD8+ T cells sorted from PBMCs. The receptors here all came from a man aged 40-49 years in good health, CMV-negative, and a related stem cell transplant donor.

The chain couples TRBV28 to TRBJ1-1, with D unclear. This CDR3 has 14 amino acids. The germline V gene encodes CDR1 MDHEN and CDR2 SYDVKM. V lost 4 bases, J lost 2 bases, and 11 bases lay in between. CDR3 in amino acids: CASSSGVGNTEAFF. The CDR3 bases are TGTGCCAGCAGTTCCGGGGTAGGAAACACTGAAGCTTTCTTT.

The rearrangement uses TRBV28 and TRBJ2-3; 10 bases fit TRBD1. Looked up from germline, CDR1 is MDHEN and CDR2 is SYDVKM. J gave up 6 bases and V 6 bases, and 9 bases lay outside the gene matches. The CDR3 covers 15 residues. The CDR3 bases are TGTGCCAGCAGGGCCGGGACAGGGGTCGGGGATACGCAGTATTTT. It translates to CASRAGTGVGDTQYF.

The CDR3 nucleotides are TGTGCCAGCAGTGAAAGGCTAGCGGGAGGAGGGGAGCTGTTTTTT. Encoded protein: CASSERLAGGGELFF. The chain combines TRBV2 with TRBJ2-2; 11 bases agree with TRBD2. CDR3 length: 15 amino acids. Trimming cost V 2 bases and J 8 bases; bases outside gene matches: 4. Germline lookup yields CDR1 SNHLY and CDR2 FYNNEI.

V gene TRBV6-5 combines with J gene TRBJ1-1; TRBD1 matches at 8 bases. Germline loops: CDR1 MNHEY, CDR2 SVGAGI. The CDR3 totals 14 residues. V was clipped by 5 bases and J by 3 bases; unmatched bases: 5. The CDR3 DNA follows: TGTGCCAGCAGTCCAGGGGGCTGGGACACTGAAGCTTTCTTT. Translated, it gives CASSPGGWDTEAFF.

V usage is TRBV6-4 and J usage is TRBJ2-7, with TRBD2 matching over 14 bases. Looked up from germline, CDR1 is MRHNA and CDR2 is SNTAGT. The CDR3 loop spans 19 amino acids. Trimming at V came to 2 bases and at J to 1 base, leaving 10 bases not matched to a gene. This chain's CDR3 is CASSDGEGLAGVISYEQYF. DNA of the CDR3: TGTGCCAGCAGTGACGGGGAGGGACTAGCGGGAGTAATTTCCTACGAGCAGTACTTC.

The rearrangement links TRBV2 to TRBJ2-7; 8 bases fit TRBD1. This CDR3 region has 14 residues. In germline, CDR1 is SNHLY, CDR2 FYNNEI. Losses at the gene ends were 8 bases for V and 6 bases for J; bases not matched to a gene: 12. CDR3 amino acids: CASLRQGKQTEQYF. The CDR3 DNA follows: TGTGCCAGCTTACGACAGGGGAAACAAACCGAGCAGTACTTC.

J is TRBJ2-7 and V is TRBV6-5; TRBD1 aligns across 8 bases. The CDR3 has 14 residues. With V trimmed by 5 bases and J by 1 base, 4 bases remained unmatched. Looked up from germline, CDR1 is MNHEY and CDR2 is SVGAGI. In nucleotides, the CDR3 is TGTGCCAGCAGTCCAGGGGGCGGGTCCTACGAGCAGTACTTC. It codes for CASSPGGGSYEQYF.

Written as DNA, the CDR3 is TGCGCCACCGGGGGACGGAACACCGGGGAGCTGTTTTTT. Its translation: CATGGRNTGELFF. The V and J genes are TRBV10-1 and TRBJ2-2; the D gene is possibly TRBD2 (6 bases). This CDR3 has 13 residues. The ends were cut back, 10 bases at V and 1 base at J, with 10 bases in the middle. From germline, CDR1 is WNHNN and CDR2 SYGVQD (reference sequence).

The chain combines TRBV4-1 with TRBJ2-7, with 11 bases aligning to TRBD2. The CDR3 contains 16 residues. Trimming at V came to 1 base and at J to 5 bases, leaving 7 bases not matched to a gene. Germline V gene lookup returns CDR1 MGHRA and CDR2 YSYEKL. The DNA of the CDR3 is TGCGCCAGCAGCCAAGTTGGACTAGCGGGTATCGACGAGCAGTACTTC. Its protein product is CASSQVGLAGIDEQYF.

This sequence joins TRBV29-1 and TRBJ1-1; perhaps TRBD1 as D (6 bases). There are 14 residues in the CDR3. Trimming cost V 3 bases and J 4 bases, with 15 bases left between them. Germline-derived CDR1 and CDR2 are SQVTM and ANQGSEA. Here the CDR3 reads CSVEMGAGSTEAFF. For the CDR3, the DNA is TGCAGCGTTGAGATGGGGGCTGGGAGCACTGAAGCTTTCTTT. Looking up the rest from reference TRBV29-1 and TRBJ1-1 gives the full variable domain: SAVISQKPSRDICQRGTSLTIQCQVDSQVTMMFWYRQQPGQSLTLIATANQGSEATYESGFVIDKFPISRPNLTFSTLTVSNMSPEDSSIYLCSVEMGAGSTEAFFGQGTRLTVV.

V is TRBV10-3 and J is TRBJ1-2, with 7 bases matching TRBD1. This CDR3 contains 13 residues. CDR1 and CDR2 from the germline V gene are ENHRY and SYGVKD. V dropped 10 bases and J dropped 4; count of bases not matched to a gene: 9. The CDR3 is CATDDTGVYGYTF. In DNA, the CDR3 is TGTGCCACCGATGATACAGGGGTCTATGGCTACACCTTC.

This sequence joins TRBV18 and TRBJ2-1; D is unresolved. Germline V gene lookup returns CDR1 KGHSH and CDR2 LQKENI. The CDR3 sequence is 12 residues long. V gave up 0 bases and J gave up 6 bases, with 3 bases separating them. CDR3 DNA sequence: TGTGCCAGCTCACCACCCAGCAATGAGCAGTTCTTC. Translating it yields CASSPPSNEQFF.

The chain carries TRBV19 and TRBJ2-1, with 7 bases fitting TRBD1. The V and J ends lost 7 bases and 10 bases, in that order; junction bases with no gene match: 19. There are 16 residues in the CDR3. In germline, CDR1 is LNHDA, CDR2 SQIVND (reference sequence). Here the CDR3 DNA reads TGTGCCAGTATGGGGAGTGGGACAGAGCAATCATGGGAGCAGTTCTTC. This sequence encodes CASMGSGTEQSWEQFF.

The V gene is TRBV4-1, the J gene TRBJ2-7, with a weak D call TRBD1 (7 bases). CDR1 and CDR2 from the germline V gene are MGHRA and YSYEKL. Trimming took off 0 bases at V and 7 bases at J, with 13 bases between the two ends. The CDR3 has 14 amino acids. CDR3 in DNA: TGCGCCAGCAGCCAAGAGGAGGGGGCGGGAGAGCAGTACTTC. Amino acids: CASSQEEGAGEQYF.

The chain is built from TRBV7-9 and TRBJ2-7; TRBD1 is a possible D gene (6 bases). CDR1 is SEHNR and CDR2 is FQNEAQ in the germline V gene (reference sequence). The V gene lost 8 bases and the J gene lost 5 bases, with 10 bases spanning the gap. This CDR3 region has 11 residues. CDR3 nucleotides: TGTGCCAGCCGGACAGAGAACGAGCAGTACTTC. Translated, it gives CASRTENEQYF.